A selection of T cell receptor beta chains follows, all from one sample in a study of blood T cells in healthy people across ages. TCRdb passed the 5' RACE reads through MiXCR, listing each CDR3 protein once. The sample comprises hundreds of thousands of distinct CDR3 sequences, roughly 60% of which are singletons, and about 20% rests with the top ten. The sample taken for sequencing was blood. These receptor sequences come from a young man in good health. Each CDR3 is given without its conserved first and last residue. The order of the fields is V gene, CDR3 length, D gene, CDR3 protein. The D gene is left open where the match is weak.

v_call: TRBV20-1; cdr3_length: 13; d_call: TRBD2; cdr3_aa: SARPGTSGSYEQY
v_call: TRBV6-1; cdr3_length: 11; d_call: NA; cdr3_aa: ASRSITGGTQY
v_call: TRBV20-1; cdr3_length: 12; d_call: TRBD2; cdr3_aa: SARIAGAGETQY
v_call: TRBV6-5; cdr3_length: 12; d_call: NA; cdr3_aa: ASSLLLGTDTQY
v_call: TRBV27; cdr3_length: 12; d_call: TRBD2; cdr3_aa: ASSPSGRPDTQY
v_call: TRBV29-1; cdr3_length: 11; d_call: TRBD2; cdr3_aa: SVTSGGPYEQY
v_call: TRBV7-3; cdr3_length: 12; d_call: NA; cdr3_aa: ASCQFANTGELF
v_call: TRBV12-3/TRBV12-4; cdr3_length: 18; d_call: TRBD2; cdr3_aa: ASSLVRVAGEFSSTDTQY
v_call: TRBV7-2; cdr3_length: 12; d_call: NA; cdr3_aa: ASGRPSSTDTQY
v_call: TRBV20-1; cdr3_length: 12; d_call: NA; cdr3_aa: SAPIVQGYYGYT
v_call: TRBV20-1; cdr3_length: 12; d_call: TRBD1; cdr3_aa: SVLAGTGGETQY
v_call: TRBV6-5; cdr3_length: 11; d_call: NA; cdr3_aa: ASSYSVSYEQY
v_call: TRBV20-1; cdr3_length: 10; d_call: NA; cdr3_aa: SATGSQETQY
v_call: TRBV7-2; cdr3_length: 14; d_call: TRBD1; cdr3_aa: ASSFTGGAGSYDKY
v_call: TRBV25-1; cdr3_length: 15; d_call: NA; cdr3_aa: ASSEYPTGSDTGELF
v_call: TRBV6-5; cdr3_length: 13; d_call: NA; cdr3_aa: ASSYSTGLPYGYT
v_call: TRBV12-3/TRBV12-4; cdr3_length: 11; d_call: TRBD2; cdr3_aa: ASTYTGGYEQY
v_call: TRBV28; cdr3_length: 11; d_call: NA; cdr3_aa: ASIRSATGELF
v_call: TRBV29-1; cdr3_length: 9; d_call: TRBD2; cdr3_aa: SAGGEREQF
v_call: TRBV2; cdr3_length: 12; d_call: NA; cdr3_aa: ASSEGQGIHEQY
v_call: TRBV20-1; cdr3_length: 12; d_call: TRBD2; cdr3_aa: SAPGAGGGETQY
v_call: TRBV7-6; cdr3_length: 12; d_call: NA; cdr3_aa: ASSLVGGVETQY
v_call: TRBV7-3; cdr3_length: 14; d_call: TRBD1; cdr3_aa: ASRQDRGLSNQPQH
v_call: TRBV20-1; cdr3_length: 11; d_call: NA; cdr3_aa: SANRGAGTEAF
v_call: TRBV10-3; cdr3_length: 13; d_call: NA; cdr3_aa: AISGRESGDGEQF
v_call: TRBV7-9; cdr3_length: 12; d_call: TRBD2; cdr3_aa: ASSISGRPGELF
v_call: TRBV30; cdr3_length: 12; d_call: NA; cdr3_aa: AWSINRVEDEQY
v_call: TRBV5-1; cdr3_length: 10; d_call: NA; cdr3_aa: ASGADPYEQY
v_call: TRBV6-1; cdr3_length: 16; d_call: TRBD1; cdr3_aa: ASKLPDRGRKRWTEAF
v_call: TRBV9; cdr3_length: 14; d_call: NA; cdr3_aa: ASSVRVLGTYNEQF
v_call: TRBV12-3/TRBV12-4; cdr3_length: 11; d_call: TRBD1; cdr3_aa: ASSFQGDYGYT
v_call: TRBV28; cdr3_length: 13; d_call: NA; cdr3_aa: ASSVAQGTGTEAF
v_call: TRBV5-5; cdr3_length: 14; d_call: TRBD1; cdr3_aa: ASSVGQGFGNSLLH
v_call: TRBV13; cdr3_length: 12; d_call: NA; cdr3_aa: ASSSPWFSYEQY
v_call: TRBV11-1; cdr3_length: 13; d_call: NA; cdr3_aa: ASSGQPRSTDTQY
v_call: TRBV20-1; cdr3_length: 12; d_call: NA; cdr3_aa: SAKRPGGAETQY
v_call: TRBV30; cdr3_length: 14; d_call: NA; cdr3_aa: AWKLSGSSYNSPLH
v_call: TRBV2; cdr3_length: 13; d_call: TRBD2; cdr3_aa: ASSALAGRSYEQY
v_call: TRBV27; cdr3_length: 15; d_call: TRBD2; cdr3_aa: ASSLSSGTSVQETQY
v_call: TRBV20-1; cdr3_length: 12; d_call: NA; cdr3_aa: SARGGTGGYEQY
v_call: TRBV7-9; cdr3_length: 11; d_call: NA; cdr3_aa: ASSPWTPGVLT
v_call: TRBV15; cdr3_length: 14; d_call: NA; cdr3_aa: ATSRLPGALNYGYT
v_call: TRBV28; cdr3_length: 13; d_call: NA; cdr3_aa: ASSPVKTSQETQY
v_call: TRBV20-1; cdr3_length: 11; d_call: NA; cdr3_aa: MGTRDTTYEQY
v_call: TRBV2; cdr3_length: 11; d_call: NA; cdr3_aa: ASPDTRADGYT
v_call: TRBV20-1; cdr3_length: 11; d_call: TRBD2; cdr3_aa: SARTSGVDTQY
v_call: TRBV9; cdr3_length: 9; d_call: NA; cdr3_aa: ASSGTGELF
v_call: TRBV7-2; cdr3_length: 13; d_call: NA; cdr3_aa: ASRSKAGPTDTQY
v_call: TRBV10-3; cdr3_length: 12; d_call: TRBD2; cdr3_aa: AINSGSGYNEQF
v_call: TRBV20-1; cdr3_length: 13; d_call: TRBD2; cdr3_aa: SANGGGGLQETQY
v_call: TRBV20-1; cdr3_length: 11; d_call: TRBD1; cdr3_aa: SAKTGDASPLH
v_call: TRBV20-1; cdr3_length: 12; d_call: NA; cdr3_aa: SARDLVRYNEQF
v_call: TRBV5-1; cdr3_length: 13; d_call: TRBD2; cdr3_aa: ASSLFSGNQETQY
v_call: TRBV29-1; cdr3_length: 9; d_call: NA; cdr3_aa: SVYSNEKLF